This TCR beta chain was found in a study of cytomegalovirus exposure and HLA in healthy donors. PCR involved 60 Vbeta and 13 Jbeta primers. Produced via immunoSEQ multiplex PCR; TCRdb's table is partial and in-frame only. The repertoire consists of 55,000 to 80,000 clones, with 60% to 80% occurring once and the leading ten covering 22%. V was pared by 6 bases and J by 2 bases, with 10 bases between. CDR1 MNHEY and CDR2 SVGAGI come from the germline V gene. This CDR3 comprises 13 residues. The sample taken for sequencing was PBMCs. The clonotype originates from a woman in her twenties or thirties in good health and CMV-seropositive. J is TRBJ1-1 and V is TRBV6-5, with a weak D call TRBD1 (5 bases). The CDR3 DNA is TGTGCCAGCAGGTCCAGGGTCAACACTGAAGCTTTCTTT. Its translation is CASRSRVNTEAFF.